The 11 T cell receptor beta chains presented below share a single source sample, sequenced in a study of CD8 T cells in ankylosing spondylitis. Each CDR3 protein gets one entry after TCRdb re-called the 5' RACE reads with MiXCR. This table holds about 150,000 distinct CDR3 sequences, more than 9.5% found once. Material for sequencing was blood, either unsorted or a sorted T cell fraction (not recorded which). Receptors were obtained from a female donor with ankylosing spondylitis or in good health (not recorded which).

There are many counts of this clonotype. The chain joins TRBV20-1 to TRBJ1-5, with unresolved D. This CDR3 contains 14 residues. V lost 5 bases, J lost 7 bases, and 18 bases lay in between. Germline values: CDR1 DFQATT, CDR2 SNEGSKA (reference sequence). The CDR3 loop reads CSAQGPYSGQPQHF. CDR3 nucleotide sequence: TGCAGTGCTCAAGGGCCCTATAGCGGCCAGCCCCAGCATTTT.

This clonotype came up many times. The chain recombines TRBV25-1 with TRBJ2-2; weak D call: TRBD2 (6 bases). The CDR3 totals 14 residues. The ends were cut back, 7 bases at V and 6 bases at J, with 15 bases in the middle. Germline lookup yields CDR1 MGHDK and CDR2 SYGVNS. This CDR3 reads CASKASGWAGELFF. The CDR3 DNA reads as TGTGCCAGCAAGGCAAGCGGGTGGGCCGGGGAGCTGTTTTTT.

This clonotype was seen ten or more times. This chain connects TRBV29-1 to TRBJ1-5; D not certain. V was cut by 3 bases and J by 5 bases, with 11 bases left in between. The germline gives CDR1 SQVTM, CDR2 ANQGSEA. This CDR3 has 13 amino acids. CDR3 residues: CSVEVAEHQPQHF. The CDR3 bases are TGCAGCGTTGAGGTGGCAGAGCATCAGCCCCAGCATTTT.

This clonotype turned up a few times. DNA of the CDR3: TGTGCCAGTAGTACCTGGAACACTGAAGCTTTCTTT. Amino acid sequence: CASSTWNTEAFF. The V gene is TRBV19, the J gene TRBJ1-1; no reliable D call. Trimming stripped 4 bases from V and 1 base from J, with 4 bases between. Germline V CDR1 and CDR2: LNHDA, SQIVND (reference sequence). The CDR3 contains 12 residues.

The sample holds many counts of this clonotype. The V call is TRBV12-3 or TRBV12-4, the J call TRBJ2-7; 8 nucleotides line up with TRBD1. The CDR3 consists of 15 residues. After removal of 1 base from V and 2 bases from J, the junction contained 4 bases not matched to a gene. The CDR3 DNA sequence: TGTGCCAGCAGTTTAGGAAACAGGGGGACCTACGAGCAGTACTTC. It yields the protein CASSLGNRGTYEQYF.

This clonotype showed up many times. V gene TRBV4-1 combines with J gene TRBJ2-4; weak D call: TRBD1 (5 bases). Germline V gene data show CDR1 as MGHRA and CDR2 as YSYEKL. The CDR3 is 12 residues long. The V and J ends lost 2 bases and 15 bases respectively, with 14 bases between them. DNA of the CDR3: TGCGCCAGCAGCCAATCGACGGACACTATGTACTTC. It yields the protein CASSQSTDTMYF.

CDR3 loop: CSARLGQHNQPQHF. The DNA of the CDR3 is TGCAGTGCTAGACTCGGACAGCACAATCAGCCCCAGCATTTT. V usage is TRBV20-1 and J usage is TRBJ1-5, with D tentatively TRBD1 (6 bases). CDR1 is DFQATT, CDR2 SNEGSKA, per germline (reference sequence). V dropped 2 bases and J dropped 3 bases, with 11 bases sitting between them. CDR3 length: 14 residues.

This clonotype was seen at least ten times. J is TRBJ2-2 and V is TRBV5-5; D is uncertain. Trimming cost V 5 bases and J 1 base, with 9 bases left between them. The CDR3 consists of 14 residues. Germline V gene sequence: CDR1 SGHKS, CDR2 YYEKEE (reference sequence). CDR3: CASSLVGNTGELFF. CDR3 nucleotide sequence: TGTGCCAGCAGTTTAGTAGGGAACACCGGGGAGCTGTTTTTT.

This clonotype occurred many times. The chain combines TRBV29-1 with TRBJ1-1, with a tentative D call TRBD1 (6 bases). Germline V gene sequence: CDR1 SQVTM, CDR2 ANQGSEA. V was shortened by 4 bases and J by 1 base, with 13 bases between the two germline ends. The CDR3 is 14 residues long. The CDR3 region has the DNA TGCAGCGTTGTCAGGGGCGCTCAGAACACTGAAGCTTTCTTT. Translation gives CSVVRGAQNTEAFF.

This clonotype came up many times. This sequence joins TRBV4-2 and TRBJ2-6, with no clear D. The germline V gene has CDR1 LGHNA and CDR2 YNFKEQ. Trimming cost V 1 base and J 5 bases, with 18 bases left between them. The CDR3 has 18 amino acids. DNA of the CDR3: TGTGCCAGCAGCCAAGTGGGTACAAGTTCCTGGAGGGCCAACGTCCTGACTTTC. Protein product: CASSQVGTSSWRANVLTF.

The V call is TRBV11-2, the J call TRBJ2-5, with D unclear. V lost 4 bases and J lost 1, with 7 bases in between. The length of the CDR3 is 13 residues. Germline V CDR1 and CDR2: SGHAT, FQNNGV. This CDR3 is CASSWAFQETQYF. The CDR3 DNA reads as TGTGCCAGCAGCTGGGCATTCCAAGAGACCCAGTACTTC.